The clone carrying this T cell receptor beta chain has more than one count but fewer than ten. The sample belongs to a study of patients and donors after allogeneic stem cell transplantation. TCRdb reprocessed the RT-PCR reads with MiXCR, giving one entry per CDR3 protein. The sample holds fewer than 12,000 distinct CDR3 sequences, around 20% seen once. Germline CDR1 and CDR2: LGHDT and YNNKEL (reference sequence). The CDR3 is 19 amino acids. V lost 4 bases, J lost 0 bases, and 22 bases lay in between. This sequence joins TRBV3-1 and TRBJ1-5, with D tentatively TRBD1 (5 bases). The TCR sequence derives from a human donor who was either an allogeneic HSCT recipient or a stem cell or donor lymphocyte infusion donor (not recorded which). It is not recorded whose cells these are; they may come from a transplant donor. The sequencing sample was made of blood, either unsorted or a sorted T cell fraction (not recorded which). The CDR3 bases are TGTGCCAGCAGCCCCGAGACAGCTCTCATGACAACTAGCAATCAGCCCCAGCATTTT. It specifies CASSPETALMTTSNQPQHF.